This TCR beta chain stems from a study of blood T cell repertoires in COVID-19. The wider study: Spain, Italy and the United States supplied samples that represented acute and convalescent COVID-19. From T cells, B-cell-depleted T cells, or PBMCs came the material, which was cDNA or gDNA.

Measured with immunoSEQ multiplex PCR; TCRdb has only the in-frame clones, and not every one. Of some 16,000 clones listed, roughly four fifths are singletons. Germline assignment: CDR1 MNHEY and CDR2 SMNVEV (reference sequence). Trimming stripped 3 bases from V and 5 bases from J, with 16 bases between. CDR3 length: 15 residues. The receptor was derived from a man aged 80 or over with active COVID-19. Sequenced sample: peripheral blood. The chain uses TRBV27 and TRBJ2-5; no definite D call. The CDR3 bases are TGTGCCAGCAGTTTTAATCAAGGCGGTTGGGAGACCCAGTACTTC. This gives the protein CASSFNQGGWETQYF.